Presented here are 17 T cell receptor beta chains from one specimen sequenced in a study of graft-versus-host responses after intestinal transplantation. The method was immunoSEQ multiplex PCR; TCRdb's version includes in-frame clones alone and lacks a portion of them. The table has nearly 100,000 clones, over 75% seen once; the top ten hold about 16%. The material sequenced was PBMCs, taken 450 to 480 days after intestinal transplant. These receptors all come from a human patient who received an intestinal transplant, so some T cells may come from the graft donor.

The genes are TRBV1 and TRBJ2-3; the table assigns TRBD1, which was not confirmed against the DNA. TRBV1 is classified as a pseudogene. CDR3 size: 15 residues. The DNA of the CDR3 is TGCACCAGCAGCCATGGGACAGTAAGCACAGATACGCAGTATTTT. Protein sequence: CTSSHGTVSTDTQYF.

The chain carries TRBV18 and TRBJ2-7; 8 nucleotides line up with TRBD2. The CDR3 totals 16 residues. Germline V gene sequence: CDR1 KGHSH, CDR2 LQKENI. The V and J ends lost 4 bases and 5 bases, in that order; junction bases with no gene match: 13. The CDR3 reads CASSLPGSGAANEQYF. The CDR3 region has the DNA TGTGCCAGCTCACTTCCAGGTAGCGGGGCTGCGAACGAGCAGTACTTC.

V and J are TRBV11-2 and TRBJ1-2, with D unclear. Looked up from germline, CDR1 is SGHAT and CDR2 is FQNNGV. The CDR3 has 12 residues. V was pared by 1 base and J by 8 bases, with 8 bases between. The CDR3 region is CASSLGGSGYTF. CDR3 coding DNA: TGTGCCAGCAGCTTAGGGGGTTCCGGCTACACCTTC.

The rearrangement joins TRBV7-2 to TRBJ2-7, with TRBD1 as a possible D gene (6 bases). V was clipped by 6 bases and J by 3 bases, with 15 bases between them. The CDR3 covers 14 residues. Per the germline V gene, CDR1 is SGHTA and CDR2 is FQGNSA. CDR3: CASSPGTNYYEQYF. CDR3 sequence (DNA): TGTGCCAGCAGTCCCGGGACAAATTACTACGAGCAGTACTTC.

This clone was found once. This chain joins TRBV7-9 and TRBJ1-1; D gene ambiguous. Trimming removed 4 bases at V and 0 bases at J, with 12 bases between. Per the germline V gene, CDR1 is SEHNR and CDR2 is FQNEAQ (reference sequence). This CDR3 spans 15 amino acids. CDR3: CASSWVGPMNTEAFF. In DNA form, the CDR3 reads TGTGCCAGCAGCTGGGTCGGGCCCATGAACACTGAAGCTTTCTTT. The complete variable domain, with remaining parts taken from reference TRBV7-9 and TRBJ1-1, reads DTGVSQNPRHKITKRGQNVTFRCDPISEHNRLYWYRQTLGQGPEFLTYFQNEAQLEKSRLLSDRFSAERPKGSFSTLEIQRTEQGDSAMYLCASSWVGPMNTEAFFGQGTRLTVV.

This clone was recorded only once. The CDR3: CASRTGGTEAFF. CDR3 in DNA: TGTGCCAGCAGGACAGGTGGGACTGAAGCTTTCTTT. The chain has TRBV25-1 and TRBJ1-1, with D possibly matching TRBD1 (6 bases). This CDR3 contains 12 residues. V lost 6 bases and J 5 bases, leaving 10 bases between the germline ends. From germline, CDR1 is MGHDK and CDR2 SYGVNS.

This clone was observed once. The CDR3 region is CASSPGLAGGTSTDTQYF. CDR3 bases: TGCGCCAGCAGCCCGGGACTAGCGGGGGGTACTAGCACAGATACGCAGTATTTT. The rearrangement joins TRBV5-1 to TRBJ2-3; 15 bases align to TRBD2. J gave up 0 bases and V 4 bases, and 6 bases lay outside the gene matches. Germline CDR1 reads SGHRS; CDR2 reads YFSETQ. CDR3 length: 18 residues.

The chain combines TRBV5-1 with TRBJ2-1; TRBD2 might be the D (5 bases). This CDR3 has 15 residues. Per germline, CDR1 SGHRS and CDR2 YFSETQ. Between the trimmed V and J ends, which lost 4 bases and 2 bases, there was a span of 13 bases. CDR3 region: CASSPDGETYNEQFF. CDR3 bases: TGCGCCAGCAGCCCGGATGGGGAGACCTACAATGAGCAGTTCTTC.

Concerning this clone itself: Other nucleotide sequences in the sample specify the same CDR3. The CDR3 coding sequence is TGCGCCAGCAGCTTGGGTGGGGGCAAACCTGAGCAGTACTTC. This codes for CASSLGGGKPEQYF. The chain links TRBV5-1 to TRBJ2-7; D is perhaps TRBD1 (6 bases). The CDR3 covers 14 residues. Germline CDR1 and CDR2: SGHRS and YFSETQ. V shed 0 bases and J shed 7 bases, with 14 bases lying between them.

This clone has a handful of counts. This chain connects TRBV6-1 to TRBJ2-7; no firm D call. Trimming stripped 3 bases from V and 4 bases from J, with 7 bases between. The CDR3 is made up of 12 amino acids. Germline V CDR1 and CDR2: MNHNS, SASEGT. The CDR3 nucleotides are TGTGCCAGCAGTGAGATGCGATACGAGCAGTACTTC. Its translation: CASSEMRYEQYF.

The chain employs TRBV4-1 and TRBJ1-1; D unclear. Per germline, CDR1 MGHRA and CDR2 YSYEKL. V gave up 1 base and J gave up 2 bases, with 5 bases separating them. The CDR3 is 13 residues long. CDR3 amino acids: CASSQAGNTEAFF. CDR3 nucleotides: TGCGCCAGCAGCCAAGCTGGCAACACTGAAGCTTTCTTT.

The genes are TRBV27 and TRBJ1-6; D not resolved. V was pared by 8 bases and J by 0 bases, with 14 bases between. The CDR3 runs to 16 residues. Germline CDR1 and CDR2: MNHEY and SMNVEV (reference sequence). The DNA of the CDR3 is TGTGCCAGCGCTATGGGGTCGAGCTCCTATAATTCACCCCTCCACTTT. Its protein is CASAMGSSSYNSPLHF.

The rearrangement links TRBV7-3 to TRBJ2-1; D is possibly TRBD1 or TRBD2 (5 bases each). This CDR3 contains 14 residues. V lost 5 bases and J lost 7, with 15 bases in between. Germline CDR1 SGHTA, CDR2 FQGTGA. Written as DNA, the CDR3 is TGTGCCAGCAGCCCGGTGGGGCCGGGGAATGAGCAGTTCTTC. Its protein product is CASSPVGPGNEQFF.

V gene TRBV9 combines with J gene TRBJ1-1, with D unclear. The ends were cut back, 3 bases at V and 6 bases at J, with 9 bases in the middle. The CDR3 sequence is 12 residues long. The germline CDR1 and CDR2 sequences are SGDLS and YYNGEE. CDR3 protein: CASSASEAEAFF. The DNA of the CDR3 is TGTGCCAGCAGCGCTAGTGAGGCTGAAGCTTTCTTT.

Notes on this clone: Other nucleotide sequences from this sample produce the same CDR3. CDR3 sequence: CASTHQRGEQYF. The CDR3 nucleotides are TGTGCCAGCACCCACCAGCGGGGCGAGCAGTACTTC. The chain uses TRBV21-1 and TRBJ2-7; the D call in the table, TRBD2, was not verified against the DNA. TRBV21-1 is a documented pseudogene. CDR3 length equals 12 residues.

The chain has TRBV19 and TRBJ1-6; D uncertain. This CDR3 contains 17 residues. V was trimmed by 6 bases and J by 0 bases, leaving 15 bases between them. CDR1 and CDR2 from the germline V gene are LNHDA and SQIVND (reference sequence). The CDR3 protein is CASSQRPQSSYNSPLHF. The DNA of the CDR3 is TGTGCCAGTAGCCAAAGGCCCCAGAGCTCCTATAATTCACCCCTCCACTTT.

The chain joins TRBV12-5 to TRBJ2-1; D gene ambiguous. CDR3 length: 11 amino acids. The germline V gene encodes CDR1 LGHNT and CDR2 FRNRAP. Trimming shortened V by 3 bases and J by 9 bases, and 6 bases separated the two germline ends. In DNA, the CDR3 is TGTGCTAGTGGTTTTAGTGGTGAGCAGTTCTTC. Protein sequence: CASGFSGEQFF. The variable domain in full, completed from reference TRBV12-5 and TRBJ2-1, reads DARVTQTPRHKVTEMGQEVTMRCQPILGHNTVFWYRQTMMQGLELLAYFRNRAPLDDSGMPKDRFSAEMPDATLATLKIQPSEPRDSAVYFCASGFSGEQFFGPGTRLTVL.